This TCR beta chain was sequenced during a study of cytomegalovirus exposure and HLA in healthy donors. The PCR was carried out with 60 Vbeta primers and 13 Jbeta primers. The data were produced by immunoSEQ multiplex PCR, yet TCRdb's version contains in-frame clones alone and is incomplete. Of fewer than 150,000 clones listed, over 70% were seen once; the top ten hold roughly 3%. Comments on this clone: Its cognate antigen is unknown.

The CDR3 covers 16 residues. The germline gives CDR1 MNHEY, CDR2 SVGAGI. Trimming pared 0 bases from V and 1 base from J, leaving 12 bases between. General study results and limits: Cytomegalovirus-associated status was assigned to about 180 TCR beta chains. Owing to their indistinguishability, certain V segments, notably TRBV6-2 and TRBV6-3, were excluded. Using the classifier, cytomegalovirus status was reportedly diagnosed with high specificity and sensitivity.

This sequence was found in a man aged 25-40 years in good health and CMV-seronegative. The chain is built from TRBV6-5 and TRBJ2-5; a possible D gene is TRBD2 (7 bases). Sequencing was performed on PBMCs. DNA of the CDR3: TGTGCCAGCAGTTACTCTTTTGCGGGGGCCCAAGAGACCCAGTACTTC. Translating gives CASSYSFAGAQETQYF.